The rows below give T cell receptor beta chains drawn from one sample of a study of T cell repertoires in cytomegalovirus infection. One entry per CDR3 protein, called by TCRdb with MiXCR from the reads. This sample has 300,000 to 400,000 distinct CDR3 sequences, with less than 20% found just once. Sequencing was done on a sample of PBMCs. All receptors derive from a human donor in good health (CMV status not recorded). Some clones in this sample may be carry-over from other donors' samples. CDR3s leave out the opening cysteine and the closing phenylalanine or tryptophan. Fields, in order: CDR3 protein, V gene, CDR3 length.

CDR3 protein: ASSPGGAGEDTQY
V gene: TRBV7-2
CDR3 length: 13

CDR3 protein: ASSLGTPQETQY
V gene: TRBV5-1
CDR3 length: 12

CDR3 protein: SARQGGKNIQY
V gene: TRBV20-1
CDR3 length: 11

CDR3 protein: ASYYTCQPQH
V gene: TRBV7-9
CDR3 length: 10

CDR3 protein: ASSGRSGTETQY
V gene: TRBV12-3/TRBV12-4
CDR3 length: 12

CDR3 protein: ASSSTPAGQGGEQF
V gene: TRBV7-2
CDR3 length: 14

CDR3 protein: ASSLPGLDSGEQY
V gene: TRBV4-1
CDR3 length: 13

CDR3 protein: SAGDAEQF
V gene: TRBV20-1
CDR3 length: 8

CDR3 protein: ASSAYRVNSPLH
V gene: TRBV6-1
CDR3 length: 12

CDR3 protein: ASSSRKGTSGRALDTQY
V gene: TRBV19
CDR3 length: 17

CDR3 protein: ASSLGQGRRYGYT
V gene: TRBV13
CDR3 length: 13

CDR3 protein: ATSSDWGSRTYEQY
V gene: TRBV15
CDR3 length: 14

CDR3 protein: ATSLQRAYEQY
V gene: TRBV15
CDR3 length: 11

CDR3 protein: ASSLVFGAPSYEQY
V gene: TRBV12-3/TRBV12-4
CDR3 length: 14

CDR3 protein: SVDKGTHEQY
V gene: TRBV29-1
CDR3 length: 10

CDR3 protein: SARDTWLRLAMSDTQY
V gene: TRBV20-1
CDR3 length: 16

CDR3 protein: ASRGQGRGYEQY
V gene: TRBV6-2/TRBV6-3
CDR3 length: 12

CDR3 protein: ASSLRRTGEAF
V gene: TRBV7-2
CDR3 length: 11

CDR3 protein: ASAIPGVGEKLF
V gene: TRBV4-1
CDR3 length: 12

CDR3 protein: ASSRTVYGYT
V gene: TRBV19
CDR3 length: 10

CDR3 protein: ASSLEGTQPQH
V gene: TRBV7-2
CDR3 length: 11

CDR3 protein: ASSLRTFSGNTIY
V gene: TRBV12-3/TRBV12-4
CDR3 length: 13

CDR3 protein: ASSWSQGNNSPLH
V gene: TRBV5-1
CDR3 length: 13

CDR3 protein: ASSYAQGASGRIPSYEQY
V gene: TRBV6-5
CDR3 length: 18

CDR3 protein: ASSSPERGGLDNEQF
V gene: TRBV11-1
CDR3 length: 15

CDR3 protein: ASGFGRETEQY
V gene: TRBV12-5
CDR3 length: 11

CDR3 protein: ANSLTDTQY
V gene: TRBV6-6
CDR3 length: 9

CDR3 protein: AIKDATNEKLF
V gene: TRBV6-1
CDR3 length: 11

CDR3 protein: ASSLDGAEAF
V gene: TRBV7-8
CDR3 length: 10

CDR3 protein: ASSQVTGEDEQF
V gene: TRBV4-1
CDR3 length: 12

CDR3 protein: ATSRDRYSNQPQH
V gene: TRBV15
CDR3 length: 13

CDR3 protein: ASSSRGLVSEQF
V gene: TRBV11-2
CDR3 length: 12

CDR3 protein: ASSLTGPSTDTQY
V gene: TRBV7-9
CDR3 length: 13

CDR3 protein: ASSRVSGQRSYEQY
V gene: TRBV7-9
CDR3 length: 14

CDR3 protein: ASSSGNYNEQF
V gene: TRBV5-6
CDR3 length: 11

CDR3 protein: ATTRSQGNEQY
V gene: TRBV15
CDR3 length: 11

CDR3 protein: ASSQGDSGGSYEQY
V gene: TRBV4-2
CDR3 length: 14

CDR3 protein: ASSFAGEETQY
V gene: TRBV11-2
CDR3 length: 11

CDR3 protein: ASSFPDYLSYNEQF
V gene: TRBV7-2
CDR3 length: 14

CDR3 protein: ASSLNYRQETQY
V gene: TRBV27
CDR3 length: 12

CDR3 protein: ASKGYGNQPQH
V gene: TRBV7-9
CDR3 length: 11

CDR3 protein: ASSRAGEQY
V gene: TRBV6-1
CDR3 length: 9

CDR3 protein: SVLSEGVSDRTYEQY
V gene: TRBV20-1
CDR3 length: 15

CDR3 protein: ASSPGPGQGENEQF
V gene: TRBV7-2
CDR3 length: 14

CDR3 protein: SVEPFRDSRF
V gene: TRBV29-1
CDR3 length: 10

CDR3 protein: SVGNSRYEQY
V gene: TRBV29-1
CDR3 length: 10

CDR3 protein: AISRDRYEQY
V gene: TRBV10-3
CDR3 length: 10

CDR3 protein: ASSLGQGLKLF
V gene: TRBV3-1
CDR3 length: 11

CDR3 protein: ASTYGRGAYGYT
V gene: TRBV6-1
CDR3 length: 12

CDR3 protein: ASNWRDTQY
V gene: TRBV11-2
CDR3 length: 9

CDR3 protein: ASSRAGLADTQY
V gene: TRBV4-1
CDR3 length: 12